One sample yielded the 22 T cell receptor beta chains listed below, sequenced in a study of T cell responses to AZD1222 COVID-19 vaccine. TCRdb's table, derived via immunoSEQ multiplex PCR, lists solely in-frame clones and lacks some. The table lists around 160,000 clones, about 93% of them singletons. Sequenced material: peripheral blood, taken on day 0 of AZD1222 vaccination. These receptors were obtained from an adult in good health.

The chain combines TRBV19 with TRBJ2-3; no clear D. The CDR3 runs to 13 residues. Trimming stripped 4 bases from V and 4 bases from J, with 9 bases between. Germline CDR1 LNHDA, CDR2 SQIVND (reference sequence). CDR3 in DNA: TGTGCCAGTAGTAAAGGGATCCCAGATACGCAGTATTTT. Its protein is CASSKGIPDTQYF.

The chain recombines TRBV5-6 with TRBJ2-5; 8 nucleotides match TRBD2. Germline assignment: CDR1 SGHDT and CDR2 YYEEEE. The V segment lost 4 bases and the J segment 2 bases; nucleotides outside the gene matches: 7. The CDR3 loop spans 15 amino acids. The CDR3 DNA is TGTGCCAGCAGCCCCGGACTAGCTGAACAAGAGACCCAGTACTTC. Amino acid sequence: CASSPGLAEQETQYF.

This chain links TRBV10-3 with TRBJ1-1; D is perhaps TRBD1 (6 bases). The CDR3 is 14 residues long. Germline CDR1 reads ENHRY; CDR2 reads SYGVKD. The germline V and J ends were trimmed by 5 bases and 0 bases, with 10 bases remaining between them. The CDR3 loop reads CAISIGQMNTEAFF. The DNA for the CDR3 is TGTGCCATCAGTATTGGACAGATGAACACTGAAGCTTTCTTT.

This chain links TRBV19 with TRBJ2-7, with D possibly TRBD1 on 5 matching bases. V was trimmed by 3 bases and J by 4 bases, leaving 13 bases between them. CDR1 LNHDA and CDR2 SQIVND come from the germline V gene (reference sequence). This CDR3 has 14 amino acids. This chain's CDR3 is CASSIAGLFYEQYF. CDR3 in DNA: TGTGCCAGTAGTATCGCAGGGCTTTTTTACGAGCAGTACTTC.

This sequence joins TRBV7-2 and TRBJ2-7; 7 bases map to TRBD1. Unmatched junction bases numbered 21, after V lost 6 bases and J lost 1 base. CDR3 length: 19 amino acids. The V gene's germline CDR1 is SGHTA and CDR2 FQGNSA. For the CDR3, the DNA is TGTGCCAGCAGTTATGGTACCGGGACAGCCATTCGGTGGTCCTACGAGCAGTACTTC. Translation: CASSYGTGTAIRWSYEQYF.

The chain employs TRBV4-1 and TRBJ2-2, with 7 bases aligning to TRBD2. Germline CDR1 is MGHRA and CDR2 is YSYEKL. This CDR3 is built from 14 residues. With 0 bases clipped from V and 6 bases from J, the junction kept 1 base outside the gene matches. The CDR3, as DNA: TGCGCCAGCAGCCAAGAGGGAGGGCCCGGGGAGCTGTTTTTT. Its protein product is CASSQEGGPGELFF.

This rearrangement joins TRBV24-1 to TRBJ2-1, with 9 bases lining up with TRBD2. Per germline, CDR1 KGHDR and CDR2 SFDVKD. Trimming cost V 10 bases and J 3 bases; bases outside gene matches: 6. The CDR3 consists of 14 residues. CDR3 nucleotide sequence: TGTGCCACGGCGGGAGGGGACGTCTACAATGAGCAGTTCTTC. Amino acid sequence: CATAGGDVYNEQFF.

The chain joins TRBV19 to TRBJ1-2, with D perhaps TRBD1 (5 bases). In germline, CDR1 is LNHDA, CDR2 SQIVND (reference sequence). Trimming left V 9 bases short and J 3 bases short, with 23 bases between. This CDR3 has 16 residues. CDR3 sequence: CASREGAGLSHYGYTF. DNA for the CDR3: TGTGCCAGCAGGGAAGGGGCAGGGCTCTCCCACTATGGCTACACCTTC.

The chain recombines TRBV7-2 with TRBJ1-4; 10 positions match TRBD1. The V segment lost 6 bases and the J segment 6 bases; nucleotides outside the gene matches: 10. This CDR3 contains 16 residues. From germline, CDR1 is SGHTA and CDR2 FQGNSA. In DNA, the CDR3 is TGTGCCAGCAGACCGGGACAGGGGTTGAATGATGAAAAACTGTTTTTT. It translates to CASRPGQGLNDEKLFF.

The rearrangement links TRBV27 to TRBJ2-1; no definite D call. Per germline, CDR1 MNHEY and CDR2 SMNVEV (reference sequence). The V and J ends lost 8 bases and 2 bases respectively, with 13 bases between them. This CDR3 contains 14 residues. The CDR3 DNA reads TGTGCCAGCGGATTAGGTCCTGCCTACAATGAGCAGTTCTTC. Its translation: CASGLGPAYNEQFF.

The gene calls are TRBV2 and TRBJ1-5; D is uncertain. V was trimmed by 5 bases and J by 0 bases, leaving 5 bases between them. Per the germline V gene, CDR1 is SNHLY and CDR2 is FYNNEI. The CDR3 runs to 13 residues. In nucleotides, the CDR3 is TGTGCCAGCAGTTACAGTAGCAATCAGCCCCAGCATTTT. Its translation: CASSYSSNQPQHF.

V is TRBV19 and J is TRBJ1-2; D call uncertain. The germline V and J ends were trimmed by 7 bases and 7 bases, with 13 bases remaining between them. The CDR3 length is 12 residues. Looked up from germline, CDR1 is LNHDA and CDR2 is SQIVND (reference sequence). The CDR3 sequence: CASIRTGGGYTF. In nucleotides, the CDR3 is TGTGCCAGTATCCGGACTGGCGGTGGCTACACCTTC.

The chain combines TRBV5-6 with TRBJ1-1, with D unresolved. The CDR3 is 14 amino acids. V was trimmed by 2 bases and J by 5 bases, leaving 13 bases between them. Germline CDR1 and CDR2: SGHDT and YYEEEE. CDR3 amino acids: CASSLILPWTEAFF. CDR3 in DNA: TGTGCCAGCAGCTTAATCCTCCCGTGGACTGAAGCTTTCTTT.

The chain combines TRBV7-3 with TRBJ2-1; 8 positions match TRBD2. CDR3 length: 15 amino acids. V was clipped by 2 bases and J by 5 bases; unmatched bases: 5. The germline V gene has CDR1 SGHTA and CDR2 FQGTGA. CDR3 sequence reads: CASSLGGGRHNEQFF. CDR3 nucleotides: TGTGCCAGCAGCTTAGGCGGGGGGCGCCACAATGAGCAGTTCTTC.

This clone was counted a single time. The chain recombines TRBV4-2 with TRBJ1-1; D uncertain. The CDR3 has 14 amino acids. V was shortened by 1 base and J by 3 bases, with 9 bases between the two germline ends. The germline CDR1 and CDR2 sequences are LGHNA and YNFKEQ. CDR3: CASSQVDRDTEAFF. The CDR3 DNA is TGTGCCAGCAGCCAAGTAGATCGGGACACTGAAGCTTTCTTT.

V gene TRBV18 combines with J gene TRBJ1-6, with D unclear. V lost 2 bases to trimming and J lost 7 bases, with 15 bases between them. The V gene's germline CDR1 is KGHSH and CDR2 LQKENI. The CDR3 sequence is 16 residues long. CDR3 bases: TGTGCCAGCTCACCATTTACACGCCAGAGGAATTCACCCCTCCACTTT. It encodes CASSPFTRQRNSPLHF.

This chain joins TRBV3-1 (or the pseudogene TRBV3-2) and TRBJ1-2; D ambiguous. This CDR3 has 15 residues. The germline V gene has CDR1 LGHDT and CDR2 YNNKEL (reference sequence). Trimming took off 0 bases at V and 2 bases at J, with 10 bases between the two ends. This CDR3 is CASSQDPDGNYGYTF. CDR3 in DNA: TGTGCCAGCAGCCAAGATCCCGACGGGAACTATGGCTACACCTTC.

The V and J genes are TRBV25-1 and TRBJ1-5; 7 bases match TRBD1. V was clipped by 4 bases and J by 2 bases; unmatched bases: 11. Germline assignment: CDR1 MGHDK and CDR2 SYGVNS. The CDR3 consists of 17 residues. CDR3 loop: CASSVQGPGGCNQPQHF. CDR3 nucleotide sequence: TGTGCCAGCAGTGTACAGGGGCCGGGGGGTTGCAATCAGCCCCAGCATTTT.

This chain joins TRBV18 and TRBJ1-2; TRBD1 agrees at 10 bases. CDR3 size: 16 residues. Germline V lookup: CDR1 KGHSH, CDR2 LQKENI. V dropped 3 bases and J dropped 2; count of bases not matched to a gene: 6. The CDR3 is CASSPTVGQGNYGYTF. The CDR3 coding sequence is TGTGCCAGCTCACCTACGGTGGGACAGGGGAACTATGGCTACACCTTC.

This chain connects TRBV2 to TRBJ2-1; D remains unclear. The CDR3 consists of 8 residues. The V end lost 3 bases, the J end lost 14 bases, and 2 bases lay between the germline ends. The V gene's germline CDR1 is SNHLY and CDR2 FYNNEI. Here the CDR3 reads CASSDEFF. DNA of the CDR3: TGTGCCAGCAGTGATGAGTTCTTC. Drawing the rest from reference TRBV2 and TRBJ2-1, the complete variable domain is EPEVTQTPSHQVTQMGQEVILRCVPISNHLYFYWYRQILGQKVEFLVSFYNNEISEKSEIFDDQFSVERPDGSNFTLKIRSTKLEDSAMYFCASSDEFFGPGTRLTVL.

The chain carries TRBV29-1 and TRBJ1-3, with 10 nucleotides matching TRBD1. The V segment lost 1 base and the J segment 4 bases; nucleotides outside the gene matches: 1. Germline V CDR1 and CDR2: SQVTM, ANQGSEA. This CDR3 contains 14 residues. The chain's CDR3 is CSVEGTGGGNTIYF. In DNA, the CDR3 is TGCAGCGTTGAAGGGACAGGGGGAGGAAACACCATATATTTT.

This chain joins TRBV7-3 and TRBJ1-1, with 7 bases aligning to TRBD1. The V and J ends lost 0 bases and 6 bases, in that order; junction bases with no gene match: 4. The CDR3 totals 14 residues. In germline, CDR1 is SGHTA, CDR2 FQGTGA. CDR3 nucleotides: TGTGCCAGCAGCTTAACACGTCAGGGGGCTGAAGCTTTCTTT. It specifies CASSLTRQGAEAFF.